These 8 T cell receptor beta chains came from one sample sequenced in a study of T cells in Graves' hyperthyroidism and ophthalmopathy (dated by TCRdb to about 2019). The library relied on multiplex PCR. Data came from an Illumina HiSeq 2000. TCR beta CDR3 regions were amplified from RNA transcripts. The first round of RT-PCR for the TCR CDR3 was performed with the HTBI primer set and the Qiagen OneStep RT-PCR kit. The raw public data were reprocessed by TCRdb itself: fastp quality trimming at Q25, MiXCR clonotype calling, in-frame beta chains only. Rows are combined by CDR3 protein, so each entry shows the most common genes and DNA. In this sample the table shows roughly 350,000 distinct CDR3 sequences, more than 12% of which occur a single time. Around 20% of the sample is taken by the ten largest. The specimen was blood. The receptors were gathered from a young woman with Graves' ophthalmopathy.

The chain carries TRBV28 and TRBJ2-3; TRBD2 aligns across 11 bases. There are 17 residues in the CDR3. The ends lost 10 bases at V and 4 bases at J; junction bases unmatched: 16. CDR1 is MDHEN and CDR2 is SYDVKM in the germline V gene. The CDR3 nucleotides are TGTGCCACCCACCTCGTAGCGGGGGGGACGTTCGCAGATACGCAGTATTTT. As protein: CATHLVAGGTFADTQYF.

This clonotype was seen at least ten times. The chain couples TRBV29-1 to TRBJ1-1; no firm D call. This CDR3 region has 11 residues. The germline V and J ends were trimmed by 8 bases and 4 bases, with 11 bases remaining between them. CDR1 is SQVTM, CDR2 ANQGSEA, per germline. The CDR3 reads CSPGERTEAFF. The CDR3 DNA sequence: TGCAGCCCCGGGGAGCGCACTGAAGCTTTCTTT.

This clonotype has at least ten counts. This chain connects TRBV30 to TRBJ2-3, with a possible D match to TRBD1 (6 bases). Trimming stripped 5 bases from V and 5 bases from J, with 17 bases between. The germline gives CDR1 GTSNPN, CDR2 SVGIG (reference sequence). The CDR3 runs 14 residues. CDR3 sequence reads: CAWESQGRVDTQYF. DNA of the CDR3: TGTGCCTGGGAATCACAGGGACGAGTAGATACGCAGTATTTT. The complete variable domain, with remaining parts taken from reference TRBV30 and TRBJ2-3, reads SQTIHQWPATLVQPVGSPLSLECTVEGTSNPNLYWYRQAAGRGLQLLFYSVGIGQISSEVPQNLSASRPQDRQFILSSKKLLLSDSGFYLCAWESQGRVDTQYFGPGTRLTVL.

The chain employs TRBV20-1 and TRBJ2-6; TRBD1 matches at 7 bases. The CDR3 contains 16 residues. Germline assignment: CDR1 DFQATT and CDR2 SNEGSKA (reference sequence). V shed 6 bases and J 1 base; nucleotides not matched to a gene: 9. CDR3 region: CSAVRPGGSGANVLTF. In nucleotides, the CDR3 is TGCAGTGCCGTCAGGCCAGGGGGATCTGGGGCCAACGTCCTGACTTTC.

The rearrangement joins TRBV3-1 to TRBJ1-5; 8 bases agree with TRBD1. The germline V gene has CDR1 LGHDT and CDR2 YNNKEL (reference sequence). The CDR3 covers 15 residues. V was pared by 2 bases and J by 5 bases, with 5 bases of the junction left unmatched. In DNA, the CDR3 is TGTGCCAGCAGCCAAACAGGGGGGTATGATCAGCCCCAGCATTTT. Its translation is CASSQTGGYDQPQHF.

This clonotype was observed a handful of times. The chain carries TRBV19 and TRBJ1-2; a possible D gene is TRBD1 (5 bases). This CDR3 region has 16 residues. From germline, CDR1 is LNHDA and CDR2 SQIVND (reference sequence). With 3 bases removed from V and 0 bases from J, the gap between germline ends came to 14 bases. The CDR3 protein is CASSITPGRANYGYTF. The CDR3 DNA reads as TGTGCCAGTAGTATCACCCCGGGACGGGCTAACTATGGCTACACCTTC.

This clonotype was counted at least ten times. The chain couples TRBV11-2 to TRBJ2-7; tentatively, D is TRBD1 or TRBD2 (6 bases each). Germline CDR1 SGHAT, CDR2 FQNNGV. The CDR3 consists of 14 residues. The V end was cut by 5 bases, the J end by 3 bases, with 14 bases between. DNA for the CDR3: TGTGCCAGCAGCGCAGAAGGGGGGAGCTACGAGCAGTACTTC. This translates into CASSAEGGSYEQYF.

About this clonotype: This may come from a read error, since a much larger clone is one base off. The J gene is TRBJ2-7, the V gene TRBV12-3 or TRBV12-4; D not certain. The length of the CDR3 is 13 residues. V dropped 3 bases and J dropped 3 bases, with 9 bases sitting between them. CDR3 amino acids: CASSFELYYEQYF. CDR3 in DNA: TGTGCCAGCAGTTTTGAGCTCTACTACGAGCAGTACTTC.